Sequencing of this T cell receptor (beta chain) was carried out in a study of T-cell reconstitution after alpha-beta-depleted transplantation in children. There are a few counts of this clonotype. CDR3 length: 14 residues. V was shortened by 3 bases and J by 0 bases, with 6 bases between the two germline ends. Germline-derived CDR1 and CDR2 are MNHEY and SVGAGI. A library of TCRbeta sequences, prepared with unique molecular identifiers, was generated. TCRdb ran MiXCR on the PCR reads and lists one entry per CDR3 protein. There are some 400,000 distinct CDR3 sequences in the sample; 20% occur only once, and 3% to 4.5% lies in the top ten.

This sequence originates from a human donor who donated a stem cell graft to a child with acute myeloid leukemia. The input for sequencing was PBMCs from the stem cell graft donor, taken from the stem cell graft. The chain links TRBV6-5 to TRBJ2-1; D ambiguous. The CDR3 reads CASSYTASYNEQFF. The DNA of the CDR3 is TGTGCCAGCAGTTATACGGCCTCCTACAATGAGCAGTTCTTC.